The rows below give T cell receptor beta chains drawn from one sample of a study of regulatory T cells in long-lasting Graves disease. TCRdb ran MiXCR on the multiplex PCR reads and lists one entry per CDR3 protein. The sample yields roughly 560,000 distinct CDR3 sequences, 15% to 20% seen once. This sample also appeared in a second study, on T cells in Graves' hyperthyroidism and ophthalmopathy.

Sequencing used peripheral blood mononuclear cells (PBMCs), obtained at new diagnosis, from a patient treated with antithyroid drugs. The receptors come from a woman between 40 and 65 years old with Graves disease. CDR3s include the opening cysteine and the closing phenylalanine or tryptophan. The D gene is left open where the match is weak. Size is omitted from some rows. Given values are once, few, many or a class for expanded clones.

D gene: TRBD2
J gene: TRBJ2-3
V gene: TRBV3-1
clone size: many
CDR3 DNA: TGTGCCAGCAGCCTCAGCGGGGTGGGGGGGGATACGCAGTATTTT
CDR3 protein: CASSLSGVGGDTQYF

D gene: -
J gene: TRBJ2-7
V gene: TRBV18
clone size: many
CDR3 DNA: TGTGCCACAACAGCAGGGGGGGACGGACTCTACGAGCAGTACTTC
CDR3 protein: CATTAGGDGLYEQYF

D gene: -
J gene: TRBJ2-7
V gene: TRBV7-9
clone size: many
CDR3 DNA: TGTGCCAGCAGCTTAGGGTCTCCGGGCGAGCAGTACTTC
CDR3 protein: CASSLGSPGEQYF

D gene: TRBD1
J gene: TRBJ2-3
V gene: TRBV10-1
clone size: few
CDR3 DNA: TGCGCCAGCAGTGAGTCCGGGACAGGGGCAGATACGCAGTATTTT
CDR3 protein: CASSESGTGADTQYF

D gene: TRBD1
J gene: TRBJ1-2
V gene: TRBV29-1
clone size: few
CDR3 DNA: TGCAGCGTTGGGTACCGGGACAGGGGGAATGGCTACACCTTC
CDR3 protein: CSVGYRDRGNGYTF

D gene: TRBD2
J gene: TRBJ2-1
V gene: TRBV2
clone size: -
CDR3 DNA: TGTGCCAGCAGGGGAACTAGCGGGGGCTTCCTTGAGCAGTTCTTC
CDR3 protein: CASRGTSGGFLEQFF

D gene: TRBD1
J gene: TRBJ1-6
V gene: TRBV11-2
clone size: few
CDR3 DNA: TGTGCCAGCAGCGCACCCGGGACAGGGGCCCCCCACTTT
CDR3 protein: CASSAPGTGAPHF

D gene: TRBD2
J gene: TRBJ2-3
V gene: TRBV20-1
clone size: few
CDR3 DNA: TGCAGTGCTACGACTAGCGGGGGCCTTATCGGCACAGATACGCAGTATTTT
CDR3 protein: CSATTSGGLIGTDTQYF

D gene: -
J gene: TRBJ1-3
V gene: TRBV7-9
clone size: many
CDR3 DNA: TGTGCCAGCAGTCTTGGCGCTGGAAACACCATATATTTT
CDR3 protein: CASSLGAGNTIYF

D gene: TRBD1
J gene: TRBJ1-5
V gene: TRBV20-1
clone size: -
CDR3 DNA: TGCAGTGCTAAGGGGACAGCGTTACAGCCCCAGCATTTT
CDR3 protein: CSAKGTALQPQHF

D gene: -
J gene: TRBJ2-2
V gene: TRBV12-3/TRBV12-4
clone size: few
CDR3 DNA: TGTGCCAGCAGTGGAGGGGCCATCTACACCGGGGAGCTGTTTTTT
CDR3 protein: CASSGGAIYTGELFF

D gene: -
J gene: TRBJ1-5
V gene: TRBV20-1
clone size: many
CDR3 DNA: TGCAGTGGAGGGCAGGGAGGACAGCCCCAGCATTTT
CDR3 protein: CSGGQGGQPQHF

D gene: -
J gene: TRBJ2-7
V gene: TRBV3-1
clone size: -
CDR3 DNA: TGTGCCAGCAGCCCTAACAGGAACGAGCAGTACTTC
CDR3 protein: CASSPNRNEQYF

D gene: TRBD1
J gene: TRBJ1-2
V gene: TRBV10-3
clone size: -
CDR3 DNA: TGTGCCATCAGTCAAGGGACAGGGCTGGGCTATGGCTACACCTTC
CDR3 protein: CAISQGTGLGYGYTF

D gene: TRBD1
J gene: TRBJ2-7
V gene: TRBV12-3/TRBV12-4
clone size: many
CDR3 DNA: TGTGCCAGCAGTTTGACAGGGACCTCTGTTGAGCAGTACTTC
CDR3 protein: CASSLTGTSVEQYF

D gene: -
J gene: TRBJ2-2
V gene: TRBV19
clone size: few
CDR3 DNA: TGTGCCAGTAGTATACTAGGGGGAACCGGGGAGCTGTTTTTT
CDR3 protein: CASSILGGTGELFF

D gene: -
J gene: TRBJ2-3
V gene: TRBV10-3
clone size: many
CDR3 DNA: TGTGCCATCAGTGGTCGCAGGGGAGATTCTAGCACAGATACGCAGTATTTT
CDR3 protein: CAISGRRGDSSTDTQYF

D gene: -
J gene: TRBJ1-3
V gene: TRBV6-1
clone size: few
CDR3 DNA: TGTGCCAGCGTGCCGGATTACTCTGGAAACACCATATATTTT
CDR3 protein: CASVPDYSGNTIYF

D gene: TRBD1
J gene: TRBJ2-7
V gene: TRBV5-8
clone size: many
CDR3 DNA: TGTGCCAGCAGACCCTCCGACAGGGGGATTGACTACGAGCAGTACTTC
CDR3 protein: CASRPSDRGIDYEQYF

D gene: TRBD2
J gene: TRBJ2-5
V gene: TRBV3-1
clone size: -
CDR3 DNA: TGTGCCAGCAGCCAAATAAGCGGGGATATAATAGAGACCCAGTACTTC
CDR3 protein: CASSQISGDIIETQYF

D gene: TRBD1
J gene: TRBJ1-3
V gene: TRBV20-1
clone size: -
CDR3 DNA: TGCAGTGCTAGAGTCCAGGGGGCGTTCGGAAACACCATATATTTT
CDR3 protein: CSARVQGAFGNTIYF

D gene: -
J gene: TRBJ1-6
V gene: TRBV2
clone size: few
CDR3 DNA: TGTGCCAGCAGTGAAGGACAGGAATCGGCCCTCCACTTT
CDR3 protein: CASSEGQESALHF

D gene: TRBD2
J gene: TRBJ2-3
V gene: TRBV5-1
clone size: few
CDR3 DNA: TGCGCCAGCAGCTTGCTAGCGGGGACCACAGATACGCAGTATTTT
CDR3 protein: CASSLLAGTTDTQYF

D gene: -
J gene: TRBJ1-1
V gene: TRBV20-1
clone size: many
CDR3 DNA: TGCAGTGCTAGATTGGGGGCCAACACTGAAGCTTTCTTT
CDR3 protein: CSARLGANTEAFF

D gene: TRBD2
J gene: TRBJ2-2
V gene: TRBV4-2
clone size: -
CDR3 DNA: TGTGCCAGCAGCCAAGAATCTAGCGGATACACCGGGGAGCTGTTTTTT
CDR3 protein: CASSQESSGYTGELFF

D gene: -
J gene: TRBJ2-5
V gene: TRBV6-1
clone size: -
CDR3 DNA: TGTGCCAGCAGTGAATTTGGGTACCAAGAGACCCAGTACTTC
CDR3 protein: CASSEFGYQETQYF

D gene: -
J gene: TRBJ1-6
V gene: TRBV6-1
clone size: -
CDR3 DNA: TGTGCCAGCAGTCGACTGTTCGATTCACCCCTCCACTTT
CDR3 protein: CASSRLFDSPLHF